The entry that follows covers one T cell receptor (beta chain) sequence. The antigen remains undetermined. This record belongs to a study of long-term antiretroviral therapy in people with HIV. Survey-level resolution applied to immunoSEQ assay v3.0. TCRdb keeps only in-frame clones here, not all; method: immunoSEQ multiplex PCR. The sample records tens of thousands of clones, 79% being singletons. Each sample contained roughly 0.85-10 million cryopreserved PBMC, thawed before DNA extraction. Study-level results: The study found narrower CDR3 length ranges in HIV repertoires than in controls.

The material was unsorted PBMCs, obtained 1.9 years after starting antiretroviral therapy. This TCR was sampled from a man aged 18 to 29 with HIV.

The chain's CDR3 is CASSKPGEETQYF. The CDR3 DNA sequence: TGTGCCAGCAGCAAACCGGGGGAAGAGACCCAGTACTTC. This sequence joins TRBV7-8 and TRBJ2-5; TRBD2 might be the D (6 bases). The CDR3 length is 13 residues. V lost 5 bases and J 3 bases, leaving 10 bases between the germline ends. Germline assignment: CDR1 SGHVS and CDR2 FQNEAQ.